Presented here are 7 T cell receptor beta chains from one specimen sequenced in a study of regulatory T cells in long-lasting Graves disease. Time point of the sample: newly diagnosed GD, antithyroid drugs for less than 3 months. PBMC-extracted RNA yielded the TCR library. Arm-PCR of CDR3 regions and iRepertoire HTBI primers were used to build TCR beta libraries. From the multiplex PCR reads, TCRdb called clonotypes with MiXCR, one entry per CDR3 protein. Of 350,000 to 500,000 distinct CDR3 sequences listed, about a sixth are singletons. These data also formed part of another study, on T cells in Graves' hyperthyroidism and ophthalmopathy.

The source material was peripheral blood mononuclear cells (PBMCs), sampled at new diagnosis, from a patient treated with antithyroid drugs. The receptors were gathered from a woman younger than 45 with Graves disease.

This clonotype showed up many times. The chain carries TRBV18 and TRBJ2-1, with D possibly being TRBD1 (6 bases). This CDR3 contains 13 residues. Per germline, CDR1 KGHSH and CDR2 LQKENI. Trimming cost V 5 bases and J 8 bases, with 13 bases left between them. CDR3 amino acids: CASSMSGVDEQFF. CDR3 nucleotide sequence: TGTGCCAGCTCAATGTCAGGGGTTGATGAGCAGTTCTTC.

This clonotype was picked up many times. The rearrangement joins TRBV28 to TRBJ2-2; D may be TRBD1 or TRBD2 (5 bases each). CDR3 size: 12 residues. Germline lookup yields CDR1 MDHEN and CDR2 SYDVKM. In DNA, the CDR3 is TGTGTCACCGGGACCTACTCAGGGGAGCTGTTTTTT. Residues: CVTGTYSGELFF.

This clonotype has at least ten counts. The V gene is TRBV7-2, the J gene TRBJ2-1; no clear D. Trimming removed 4 bases at V and 6 bases at J, with 7 bases between. The germline CDR1 and CDR2 sequences are SGHTA and FQGNSA. The length of the CDR3 is 12 residues. As DNA, the CDR3 is TGTGCCAGCAGCTCACATACCAATGAGCAGTTCTTC. Its protein product is CASSSHTNEQFF.

CDR3 region: CASSLGMGSEKLFF. CDR3 sequence (DNA): TGTGCCAGCAGCTTAGGGATGGGTTCTGAAAAACTGTTTTTT. The gene calls are TRBV7-9 and TRBJ1-4; unclear D gene. Germline-derived CDR1 and CDR2 are SEHNR and FQNEAQ (reference sequence). V dropped 1 base and J dropped 7 bases, with 10 bases sitting between them. This CDR3 comprises 14 residues.

To note about this clonotype: This may be a read error: a much more frequent sequence differs by one nucleotide. This chain uses TRBV18 with TRBJ1-2; no reliable D call. This CDR3 has 17 amino acids. Per germline, CDR1 KGHSH and CDR2 LQKENI. Here the CDR3 reads CASSPRGPGVLNYGHTF. The CDR3 DNA sequence: TGTGCCAGCTCACCAAGAGGGCCGGGAGTTTTAAACTATGGCCACACCTTC.

The rearrangement uses TRBV15 and TRBJ2-1; 8 nucleotides agree with TRBD2. Germline values: CDR1 LNHNV, CDR2 YYDKDF (reference sequence). The V segment lost 0 bases and the J segment 0 bases; nucleotides outside the gene matches: 4. There are 17 residues in the CDR3. The CDR3 region is CATSRDWREASYNEQFF. Written as DNA, the CDR3 is TGTGCCACCAGCAGAGATTGGCGGGAGGCCTCCTACAATGAGCAGTTCTTC.

Many counts were recorded for this clonotype. The V call is TRBV29-1, the J call TRBJ1-2; 7 bases fit TRBD1. Trimming cost V 0 bases and J 3 bases; bases outside gene matches: 4. Germline values: CDR1 SQVTM, CDR2 ANQGSEA. The CDR3 is 14 amino acids. The CDR3 DNA reads TGCAGCGTTGAAGATGATCAGGGGGACTATGGCTACACCTTC. Its protein is CSVEDDQGDYGYTF.